This paragraph covers one T cell receptor (beta chain) sequence. What it binds is unknown. Germline CDR1 reads LNHDA; CDR2 reads SQIVND (reference sequence). The CDR3 is 15 amino acids. J lost 6 bases, V lost 3 bases, and 6 bases had no gene match. This entry belongs to a study of shared clonotypes between healthy human individuals. At the level of the study: A couple of female and three male donors aged 18 to 49 were enrolled. Whole-study results and caveats: Clonotypes shared by all four donors outscored non-shared clonotypes in generation probability. Shared clonotypes: 4.5% to 6.5% naive CD4, under 4% naive CD8, 2.3% memory CD4, roughly 0.4% memory CD8.

Each sample came from a Caucasian adult donor living in Nashville, Tennessee. Produced via immunoSEQ multiplex PCR; TCRdb's table is partial and in-frame only. The data show under 650,000 clones, with 90% to 96% seen just once and 0.06% held by the top ten. The sequencing sample was made of naive CD4+ T cells sorted from blood. Sample subset: CD45RA+ positively selected. The chain employs TRBV19 and TRBJ1-5, with 9 bases that match TRBD1. The TCR comes from a woman aged 30 to 39 in good health. In nucleotides, the CDR3 is TGTGCCAGTAGTATCGGACAGGGGTTCGGTCAGCCCCAGCATTTT. It specifies CASSIGQGFGQPQHF.